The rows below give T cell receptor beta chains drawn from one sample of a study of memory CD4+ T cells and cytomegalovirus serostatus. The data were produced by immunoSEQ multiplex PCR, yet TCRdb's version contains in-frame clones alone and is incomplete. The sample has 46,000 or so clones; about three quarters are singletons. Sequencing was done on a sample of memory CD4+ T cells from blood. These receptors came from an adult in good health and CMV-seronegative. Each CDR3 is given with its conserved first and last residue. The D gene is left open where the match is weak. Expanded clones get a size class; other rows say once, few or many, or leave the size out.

TGTGCCAGCAGCCCCGGGACTCGCCAAGAGACCCAGTACTTC | CASSPGTRQETQYF | TRBJ2-5 | NA | NA | TRBV7-3
TGTGCCAGCAGCCTGGGACAGAAGACGTACTTC | CASSLGQKTYF | TRBJ2-7 | NA | TRBD1 | TRBV7-9
TGTGCCAGCAGCCAAGTTGGGACAGGGGGCGCTTTCTATGGCTACACCTTC | CASSQVGTGGAFYGYTF | TRBJ1-2 | NA | TRBD1 | TRBV4-2
TGTGCCATCAAGGAGGGTACAACTAATGAAAAACTGTTTTTT | CAIKEGTTNEKLFF | TRBJ1-4 | NA | NA | TRBV10-3
TGTGCCTCCTACAGGGGAAGGAGCACTGAAGCTTTCTTT | CASYRGRSTEAFF | TRBJ1-1 | NA | TRBD1 | TRBV6-5
TGTGCCAGCAGCAGGACAGGCAATTCACCCCTCCACTTT | CASSRTGNSPLHF | TRBJ1-6 | NA | TRBD1 | TRBV7-2
TGTGCCTGGAGTGTACTAGATACGCAGTATTTT | CAWSVLDTQYF | TRBJ2-3 | NA | NA | TRBV30
TGTGCCAGCAGCCAAGAGAACAGGGAGCGAGTAAAACTGTTTTTT | CASSQENRERVKLFF | TRBJ1-4 | NA | NA | TRBV4-2
TGCGCCAGCAGTCCCGGGGCAGCCAGCACAGATACGCAGTATTTT | CASSPGAASTDTQYF | TRBJ2-3 | NA | NA | TRBV4-3
TGTGCTAGTGGTTTGGTACGTGGGGGCGGGGTGAGCACTGAAGCTTTCTTT | CASGLVRGGGVSTEAFF | TRBJ1-1 | NA | NA | TRBV12-5
TGTGCCAGCTCACCATGGGGCACAACTAGCACAGATACGCAGTATTTT | CASSPWGTTSTDTQYF | TRBJ2-3 | NA | NA | TRBV18
TGTGCCAGCAGTGAACTCGGGACAGGAGACCAAGAGACCCAGTACTTC | CASSELGTGDQETQYF | TRBJ2-5 | NA | TRBD1 | TRBV25-1
TGCGCCAGCAGCTTGGGTGGCAGAGCTAGCACAGATACGCAGTATTTT | CASSLGGRASTDTQYF | TRBJ2-3 | NA | NA | TRBV5-1
TGTGCCAGCAGCTCCCCAGGGCTCAACTATGGCTACACCTTC | CASSSPGLNYGYTF | TRBJ1-2 | NA | NA | TRBV11-2
TGCGCCAGCAGCTTGGAGGTAATTAAGGGCGAGCAGTACTTC | CASSLEVIKGEQYF | TRBJ2-7 | NA | NA | TRBV5-1
TGTGCCTGGAGTTTAGAGGTGAACACTGAAGCTTTCTTT | CAWSLEVNTEAFF | TRBJ1-1 | NA | NA | TRBV30
TGTGCCAGCAGCTCCACAGGGTTATGGGTTAATTCACCCCTCCACTTT | CASSSTGLWVNSPLHF | TRBJ1-6 | NA | NA | TRBV5-6
TGTGCCAGCAGCTTTAGCGGAGGGGCCCTCGGCGAGCAGTACTTC | CASSFSGGALGEQYF | TRBJ2-7 | NA | NA | TRBV5-4
TGCAGTGCTATATGGGGCTATGGCTACACCTTC | CSAIWGYGYTF | TRBJ1-2 | NA | NA | TRBV20-1
TGTGCCAGCAGCCCCGGACTAGCGGGGGCGACGCAGTTCTTC | CASSPGLAGATQFF | TRBJ2-1 | NA | TRBD2 | TRBV7-3
TGTGCCAGCAGTGAATCGGTGCGGGACCTTGAGCAGTTCTTC | CASSESVRDLEQFF | TRBJ2-1 | NA | NA | TRBV6-1
TGTGCTTGGAGTGGAGGCGGGGGACAGCCCCAGCATTTT | CAWSGGGGQPQHF | TRBJ1-5 | once | NA | TRBV30
TGTGCCTTGACCCTGGGGGGCGAAGCAGATACGCAGTATTTT | CALTLGGEADTQYF | TRBJ2-3 | NA | NA | TRBV30
TGTGCCAGTAGTGTCCTAGCGGGGTACGAGCAGTTCTTC | CASSVLAGYEQFF | TRBJ2-1 | NA | TRBD2 | TRBV19
TGTGCCAGCAGCTTAGAGGCAGGGGGTTATGGCTACACCTTC | CASSLEAGGYGYTF | TRBJ1-2 | NA | TRBD1 | TRBV7-3
TGTGCCATCGTTGACAGAACCACAGATACGCAGTATTTT | CAIVDRTTDTQYF | TRBJ2-3 | NA | NA | TRBV10-3
TGCGCCAGCAGACGGACCTTGGGGGGAACCTACGAGCAGTACTTC | CASRRTLGGTYEQYF | TRBJ2-7 | once | NA | TRBV10-1
TGTGCCAGCAGCTTGTGGGACACCGCAACTAATGAAAAACTGTTTTTT | CASSLWDTATNEKLFF | TRBJ1-4 | NA | NA | TRBV5-6
TGCAGCGTGTTACTAGCGGGGGGAAAAGCTAGCACAGATACGCAGTATTTT | CSVLLAGGKASTDTQYF | TRBJ2-3 | NA | TRBD2 | TRBV29-1
TGTGCCAGCAGTCCGGTATCCCGTTATTTCGGCTACACCTTC | CASSPVSRYFGYTF | TRBJ1-2 | NA | NA | TRBV11-2
TGTGCCAGCACTATCTCTCACGGGGTCTCCTACGAGCAGTACTTC | CASTISHGVSYEQYF | TRBJ2-7 | NA | NA | TRBV2
TGTGCCAGCAGCCCTGCTTGGGGGCCAAAGGAGCAGTTCTTC | CASSPAWGPKEQFF | TRBJ2-1 | few | NA | TRBV7-6
TGTGCCACCCGGGACAGGGAGGCGAACACTGAAGCTTTCTTT | CATRDREANTEAFF | TRBJ1-1 | NA | TRBD1 | TRBV2
TGTGCCAGCTCATCCGGACAGGGGGCGCGCTATGGCTACACCTTC | CASSSGQGARYGYTF | TRBJ1-2 | NA | TRBD1 | TRBV18
TGTGCCAGCAGCCCCGGGCCTAGAGCAGATACGCAGTATTTT | CASSPGPRADTQYF | TRBJ2-3 | NA | NA | TRBV5-4
TGTGCCAGCAGTTTTGGGGGAGGTGGCTACACCTTC | CASSFGGGGYTF | TRBJ1-2 | NA | NA | TRBV28
TGCAGCGTTTCTCTCCTCCGGGACAAGAGGAGTATTCAGCCCCAGCATTTT | CSVSLLRDKRSIQPQHF | TRBJ1-5 | NA | NA | TRBV29-1
TGTGCCAGCAGCTTACGTGGGTCCACGACGTACGAGCAGTACTTC | CASSLRGSTTYEQYF | TRBJ2-7 | NA | NA | TRBV11-2
TGTGCCATCAGTGCGGACAGAGCCTATGGCTACACCTTC | CAISADRAYGYTF | TRBJ1-2 | NA | NA | TRBV10-3